The 2 T cell receptor beta chains below all came from one sample that was sequenced in a study of blood T cell repertoires in COVID-19. The table came from immunoSEQ multiplex PCR; TCRdb's copy has only in-frame clones and leaves some out. The sample consists of 150,000 to 250,000 clones, around 82% of them appearing once. Sequences were obtained from PBMCs or T cells enriched from blood (not recorded which). The source is a man aged 40-50 years who had recovered from COVID-19.

The rearrangement links TRBV28 to TRBJ1-4; D is ambiguous. From germline, CDR1 is MDHEN and CDR2 SYDVKM. The V and J ends lost 4 bases and 10 bases respectively, with 16 bases between them. CDR3 length: 14 amino acids. For the CDR3, the DNA is TGTGCCAGCAGTTATTCCGGGGAAGGTCCAAAACTGTTTTTT. It encodes CASSYSGEGPKLFF.

The CDR3: CASSLQGSGNQPQHF. CDR3 coding DNA: TGTGCCAGCAGCTTACAGGGATCGGGCAATCAGCCCCAGCATTTT. The V gene is TRBV7-9, the J gene TRBJ1-5, with a tentative D call TRBD1 (5 bases). The length of the CDR3 is 15 residues. Trimming left V 2 bases short and J 2 bases short, with 10 bases between. The germline gives CDR1 SEHNR, CDR2 FQNEAQ (reference sequence).